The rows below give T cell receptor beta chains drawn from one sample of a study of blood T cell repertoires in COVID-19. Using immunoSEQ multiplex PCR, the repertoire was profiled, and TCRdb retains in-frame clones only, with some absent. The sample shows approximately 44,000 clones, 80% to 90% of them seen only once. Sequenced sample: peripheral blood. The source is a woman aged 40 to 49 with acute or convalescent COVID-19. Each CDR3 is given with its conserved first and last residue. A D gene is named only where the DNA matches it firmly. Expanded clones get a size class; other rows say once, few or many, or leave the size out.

DNA: TGTGCCAGCAACAATCCTAGCACAGATACGCAGTATTTT; CDR3: CASNNPSTDTQYF; J: TRBJ2-3; size: once; length: 13; D: -; V: TRBV6-6
DNA: TGTGCCAGTGAATACGGGGGGTATAATTCACCCCTCCACTTT; CDR3: CASEYGGYNSPLHF; J: TRBJ1-6; size: few; length: 14; D: -; V: TRBV7-2
DNA: TGTGCCAGCAGCTCGGACAGGATGCTTTCACCCCTCCACTTT; CDR3: CASSSDRMLSPLHF; J: TRBJ1-6; size: -; length: 14; D: TRBD1; V: TRBV7-6
DNA: TGTGCCAGCAGTACCAGGGATCTGGAAGCTTTCTTT; CDR3: CASSTRDLEAFF; J: TRBJ1-1; size: -; length: 12; D: -; V: TRBV7-8
DNA: TGCGCCAGCAGCCGGGACAGGGAACACGAGCAGTACTTC; CDR3: CASSRDREHEQYF; J: TRBJ2-7; size: -; length: 13; D: TRBD1; V: TRBV5-1
DNA: TGTGCCAGCAGCCCCGAGCGGGACCCCCGGGGAGTACCGGGAAATGAGCAGTTCTTC; CDR3: CASSPERDPRGVPGNEQFF; J: TRBJ2-1; size: once; length: 19; D: TRBD2; V: TRBV3-1/TRBV3-2
DNA: TGCGCCAGCAGCTTCGGGGCTGGGGCCAACGTCCTGACTTTC; CDR3: CASSFGAGANVLTF; J: TRBJ2-6; size: -; length: 14; D: -; V: TRBV5-1
DNA: TGTGCCAGCAGTTTAGAGGGGACAGGGGGCGCTTTTTATGGCTACACCTTC; CDR3: CASSLEGTGGAFYGYTF; J: TRBJ1-2; size: once; length: 17; D: TRBD1; V: TRBV27
DNA: TGTGCCAGTGGACAGGCCAATCAGCCCCAGCATTTT; CDR3: CASGQANQPQHF; J: TRBJ1-5; size: -; length: 12; D: TRBD1; V: TRBV6-5
DNA: TGTGCCAGTAGCAGGGACTACCGTTCCGAGCAGTACTTC; CDR3: CASSRDYRSEQYF; J: TRBJ2-7; size: -; length: 13; D: TRBD2; V: TRBV19
DNA: TGTGCCAGCAGTTTATGGACAGCGGGGGCCTCCACAGATACGCAGTATTTT; CDR3: CASSLWTAGASTDTQYF; J: TRBJ2-3; size: -; length: 17; D: TRBD2; V: TRBV28
DNA: TGTGCCAGCAGCTTAGCCCTCGACAGGGCCCGTAACTATGGCTACACCTTC; CDR3: CASSLALDRARNYGYTF; J: TRBJ1-2; size: once; length: 17; D: TRBD1; V: TRBV7-2
DNA: TGTGCCAGCAGTGGTACAGCGGGGGGCGAAGAGACCCAGTACTTC; CDR3: CASSGTAGGEETQYF; J: TRBJ2-5; size: -; length: 15; D: TRBD2; V: TRBV2
DNA: TGTGCCAGCAGTTCGAGGCCCTCTTCCTACGAGCAGTACTTC; CDR3: CASSSRPSSYEQYF; J: TRBJ2-7; size: -; length: 14; D: -; V: TRBV28
DNA: TGTGCCAGCGGCCCCGGGGATCAGCCCCAGCATTTT; CDR3: CASGPGDQPQHF; J: TRBJ1-5; size: -; length: 12; D: -; V: TRBV27
DNA: TGTGCCAGCAGCGCACAAGGCGGCTATGGCTACACCTTC; CDR3: CASSAQGGYGYTF; J: TRBJ1-2; size: -; length: 13; D: -; V: TRBV5-6
DNA: TGTGCCAGCAGAGGACAGGGGAACACTGAAGCTTTCTTT; CDR3: CASRGQGNTEAFF; J: TRBJ1-1; size: -; length: 13; D: TRBD1; V: TRBV4-2
DNA: TGTGCCAGCAGCCATGGGACACGGACCTACGAGCAGTACTTC; CDR3: CASSHGTRTYEQYF; J: TRBJ2-7; size: -; length: 14; D: -; V: TRBV7-8
DNA: TGCGCCAGCAGCTTCACGGTCGCAGATACGCAGTATTTT; CDR3: CASSFTVADTQYF; J: TRBJ2-3; size: -; length: 13; D: -; V: TRBV5-1
DNA: TGCGCCAGCAGTGAGTCAGGTTTTGGAGGGATTGCTTTCTTT; CDR3: CASSESGFGGIAFF; J: TRBJ1-1; size: few; length: 14; D: -; V: TRBV10-1
DNA: TGTGCCAGCTCCTACGCCCAAGAGACCCAGTACTTC; CDR3: CASSYAQETQYF; J: TRBJ2-5; size: -; length: 12; D: -; V: TRBV18
DNA: TGTGCCAGCAGGGACACAACTAATGAAAAACTGTTTTTT; CDR3: CASRDTTNEKLFF; J: TRBJ1-4; size: -; length: 13; D: -; V: TRBV2
DNA: TGTGCCAGCAGCGGGCTCACTCACCCCCGACTAGCGGGATTTAGCACAGATACGCAGTATTTT; CDR3: CASSGLTHPRLAGFSTDTQYF; J: TRBJ2-3; size: -; length: 21; D: TRBD2; V: TRBV28
DNA: TGTGCCAGCAGGGGCGAGAGCTCCTATAATTCACCCCTCCACTTT; CDR3: CASRGESSYNSPLHF; J: TRBJ1-6; size: -; length: 15; D: -; V: TRBV7-9
DNA: TGTGCCAGCAGTTTAGATGCTAACGGGTACCTCTATGGCTACACCTTC; CDR3: CASSLDANGYLYGYTF; J: TRBJ1-2; size: -; length: 16; D: -; V: TRBV27
DNA: TGTGCCAGCAGCTTAGGGCCAGCTGGAAACACCATATATTTT; CDR3: CASSLGPAGNTIYF; J: TRBJ1-3; size: -; length: 14; D: -; V: TRBV7-2
DNA: TGTGCCAGCAGTCTCGGGACAGGGGGCTCTGGAAACACCATATATTTT; CDR3: CASSLGTGGSGNTIYF; J: TRBJ1-3; size: -; length: 16; D: TRBD1; V: TRBV28
DNA: TGTGCCAGCTCACCTGGACAGGGAGGCACAGATACGCAGTATTTT; CDR3: CASSPGQGGTDTQYF; J: TRBJ2-3; size: -; length: 15; D: TRBD1; V: TRBV18
DNA: TGCAGCGGACAGGGGGCTCTGTACGAGCAGTACTTC; CDR3: CSGQGALYEQYF; J: TRBJ2-7; size: -; length: 12; D: TRBD1; V: TRBV29-1
DNA: TGTGCCAGCAGCCCGGACAGGGATTTCGGCTACACCTTC; CDR3: CASSPDRDFGYTF; J: TRBJ1-2; size: once; length: 13; D: TRBD1; V: TRBV11-2
DNA: TGTGCCAGCAGTTTAGAGGCCAGGGGGCGACATGGCTACGAGCAGTACTTC; CDR3: CASSLEARGRHGYEQYF; J: TRBJ2-7; size: -; length: 17; D: TRBD1; V: TRBV28
DNA: TGTGCCAGCAGCCGGGGGGGGACAGGCGCAATGAACACTGAAGCTTTCTTT; CDR3: CASSRGGTGAMNTEAFF; J: TRBJ1-1; size: -; length: 17; D: TRBD1; V: TRBV3-1/TRBV3-2
DNA: TGTGCCAGCAGTCAATCAGACACGTCCTATGGCTACACCTTC; CDR3: CASSQSDTSYGYTF; J: TRBJ1-2; size: once; length: 14; D: -; V: TRBV28
DNA: TGCGCCAGCAGTGAGTATGGTCTAGCGGGAGTCCAAGAGACCCAGTACTTC; CDR3: CASSEYGLAGVQETQYF; J: TRBJ2-5; size: -; length: 17; D: TRBD2; V: TRBV10-2
DNA: TGTGCCATCAGTGCCCGGACGGGGACTAGCGGGGGGAGCTCCTACAATGAGCAGTTCTTC; CDR3: CAISARTGTSGGSSYNEQFF; J: TRBJ2-1; size: -; length: 20; D: TRBD2; V: TRBV10-3
DNA: TGTGCCATCAGTGACGACAGGGGTAGGTACGAGCAGTACTTC; CDR3: CAISDDRGRYEQYF; J: TRBJ2-7; size: -; length: 14; D: TRBD1; V: TRBV10-3
DNA: TGTGCCAGTAGTGCACAACGACAGGGGGGCTATGGCTACACCTTC; CDR3: CASSAQRQGGYGYTF; J: TRBJ1-2; size: few; length: 15; D: TRBD1; V: TRBV19
DNA: TGTGCCAGTAGTAAAAGAGTGGACTCCCCGAACACTGAAGCTTTCTTT; CDR3: CASSKRVDSPNTEAFF; J: TRBJ1-1; size: -; length: 16; D: -; V: TRBV19
DNA: TGTGCCAGCAGCGTTGGACAGGGGCTCTATTTAGAGACCCAGTACTTC; CDR3: CASSVGQGLYLETQYF; J: TRBJ2-5; size: -; length: 16; D: TRBD1; V: TRBV7-2
DNA: TGTGCCAGCAGCCTTACAGGACAGGGTAATGAAAAACTGTTTTTT; CDR3: CASSLTGQGNEKLFF; J: TRBJ1-4; size: -; length: 15; D: TRBD1; V: TRBV7-3
DNA: TGTGCCAGCAGCAGAGACAGGGACCCCGTGAAGACTGAAGCTTTCTTT; CDR3: CASSRDRDPVKTEAFF; J: TRBJ1-1; size: -; length: 16; D: -; V: TRBV21-1
DNA: TGTGCCAGCAGCTTATCGGGGCTAGCGGGGGAGACCCAGTACTTC; CDR3: CASSLSGLAGETQYF; J: TRBJ2-5; size: -; length: 15; D: TRBD2; V: TRBV7-2
DNA: TGCGCCAGCAGCCGTGCGGGGGACGGACCTCGGGAGCAGTACTTC; CDR3: CASSRAGDGPREQYF; J: TRBJ2-7; size: -; length: 15; D: TRBD2; V: TRBV4-1
DNA: TGTGCCAGTAGTATCAACAGTGCCTACGAGCAGTACTTC; CDR3: CASSINSAYEQYF; J: TRBJ2-7; size: -; length: 13; D: -; V: TRBV19
DNA: TGTGCCAGAAGCCCCGGGGGGGCGGGCGGCTACACCTTC; CDR3: CARSPGGAGGYTF; J: TRBJ1-2; size: -; length: 13; D: -; V: TRBV5-3
DNA: TGTGCCAGCAGCGTGGCAGGGATGCAAGAGACCCAGTACTTC; CDR3: CASSVAGMQETQYF; J: TRBJ2-5; size: -; length: 14; D: -; V: TRBV9
DNA: TGTGCCAGCAGCCAGATGGCACAGAACACTGAAGCTTTCTTT; CDR3: CASSQMAQNTEAFF; J: TRBJ1-1; size: -; length: 14; D: -; V: TRBV7-2
DNA: TGTGCCAGCAGTTTAGAGTGGGACAGCGGCAATCAGCCCCAGCATTTT; CDR3: CASSLEWDSGNQPQHF; J: TRBJ1-5; size: -; length: 16; D: TRBD1; V: TRBV27
DNA: TGCGCCAGCAGCGGAGGGAGTATGTCCAATGAGCAGTTCTTC; CDR3: CASSGGSMSNEQFF; J: TRBJ2-1; size: -; length: 14; D: -; V: TRBV5-1
DNA: TGTGCCTGGGGTCCGGGACAACGTTTCTCTGGAAACACCATATATTTT; CDR3: CAWGPGQRFSGNTIYF; J: TRBJ1-3; size: -; length: 16; D: -; V: TRBV30
DNA: TGTGCCAGCAGCGCCTCGGGACTAGCGGCCTACGAGCAGTACTTC; CDR3: CASSASGLAAYEQYF; J: TRBJ2-7; size: few; length: 15; D: TRBD2; V: TRBV11-2